This is a list of T cell receptor beta chains from one sample in a study of beta chain features in type 1 diabetes. Using immunoSEQ multiplex PCR, the repertoire was profiled, and TCRdb retains in-frame clones only, with some absent. The sample has 140,000 or so clones; just over 9% are singletons. Sequencing was carried out using central memory CD4+ T cells from blood. These receptors originate from a man between 18 and 29 years old in good health. The CDR3 runs from the conserved cysteine through the conserved F or W. A D gene is named only where the DNA matches it firmly. Rows may omit the clone size; those that give it use once, few, many or a size class.

CDR3 DNA | CDR3 protein | clone size | V gene | D gene | J gene
TGTGCCAGCAGCCAAACACAGAATTCACCCCTCCACTTT | CASSQTQNSPLHF | . | TRBV4-2 | . | TRBJ1-6
TGTGCCAGTAGACTCCTACAGGGGACCGGCTCTGGGGCCAACGTCCTGACTTTC | CASRLLQGTGSGANVLTF | . | TRBV19 | TRBD1 | TRBJ2-6
TGTGCCAGCAGCCCCCCAGGGGGAAACTATGGCTACACCTTC | CASSPPGGNYGYTF | few | TRBV5-6 | TRBD1 | TRBJ1-2
TGTGCCAGCAGCTTGGTCACCGGGACAGACCTCTACGAGCAGTACTTC | CASSLVTGTDLYEQYF | . | TRBV7-2 | TRBD1 | TRBJ2-7
TGCGCCAGCAGCCAAGAGGGAGCGGGCCGCTCCTACAATGAGCAGTTCTTC | CASSQEGAGRSYNEQFF | . | TRBV4-1 | . | TRBJ2-1
TGTGCCAGCAGACAACGGGGACAGGACTACGAGCAGTACTTC | CASRQRGQDYEQYF | . | TRBV11-2 | TRBD1 | TRBJ2-7
TGTGCCAGCAATAATTCCCCCGATCAGCCCCAGCATTTT | CASNNSPDQPQHF | . | TRBV2 | . | TRBJ1-5
TGTGCCAGCAGCCCGTCCAGGGTAAATCAGCCCCAGCATTTT | CASSPSRVNQPQHF | few | TRBV7-2 | . | TRBJ1-5
TGTGCCAGCAGCTCGGGACAATATGGCTACACCTTC | CASSSGQYGYTF | . | TRBV6-6 | . | TRBJ1-2
TGTGCCAGCAGCTTTACCGGGACAGGGTTTAATGAGCAGTTCTTC | CASSFTGTGFNEQFF | few | TRBV5-4 | TRBD1 | TRBJ2-1
TGTGCCAGCAGAGGACAGGAGATCAATCAGCCCCAGCATTTT | CASRGQEINQPQHF | many | TRBV18 | TRBD1 | TRBJ1-5
TGTGCCAGCAGAACCCGGGACAGGGATAATGAAAAACTGTTTTTT | CASRTRDRDNEKLFF | few | TRBV6-6 | TRBD1 | TRBJ1-4
TGCGCCAGCAAGGACTTCGCGGGGGGGCCTAATGAGCAGTTCTTC | CASKDFAGGPNEQFF | few | TRBV5-1 | TRBD2 | TRBJ2-1
TGTGCCAGCAGCTTATTCGGAAGGGGGGGCCTCGTCGATGAGCAGTTCTTC | CASSLFGRGGLVDEQFF | few | TRBV7-9 | . | TRBJ2-1
TGTGCCAGCAGCCTTTGGGACTCCCAAGAGACCCAGTACTTC | CASSLWDSQETQYF | few | TRBV7-2 | . | TRBJ2-5
TGCAGCATCGACCTAGGGGGCCCGCAGTTCTTC | CSIDLGGPQFF | many | TRBV29-1 | TRBD1 | TRBJ2-1
TGTGCCAGCAGCCAACAAGAGACCCAGTACTTC | CASSQQETQYF | few | TRBV11-3 | . | TRBJ2-5
TGTGCCAGCAGCGCCCGGGGGTCGAACACCGGGGAGCTGTTTTTT | CASSARGSNTGELFF | few | TRBV7-3 | . | TRBJ2-2
TGTGCCAGTAGACCGGGACAGAACTATGGCTACACCTTC | CASRPGQNYGYTF | . | TRBV19 | TRBD1 | TRBJ1-2
TGCGCCAGCAGCCTTCCGGGGGCTGGAAACACCATATATTTT | CASSLPGAGNTIYF | . | TRBV4-1 | . | TRBJ1-3
TGTGCCAGCAGCTTACGCCAGGGGGGCAATCAGCCCCAGCATTTT | CASSLRQGGNQPQHF | medium-sized | TRBV7-2 | TRBD1 | TRBJ1-5
TGCGCCAGCAGAAAGGCGGGGGGATACAATGAGCAGTTCTTC | CASRKAGGYNEQFF | . | TRBV5-1 | TRBD2 | TRBJ2-1
TGTGCCAGCAGTCGGCAAGGGGCTAACACCGGGGAGCTGTTTTTT | CASSRQGANTGELFF | few | TRBV2 | . | TRBJ2-2
TGCGCAGACGGGGGGGCGGGAGATACGCAGTATTTT | CADGGAGDTQYF | . | TRBV29-1 | TRBD2 | TRBJ2-3
TGTGCCAGCAGGGGACTAGCGGGGGTTAGTGAGCAGTTCTTC | CASRGLAGVSEQFF | . | TRBV19 | TRBD2 | TRBJ2-1
TGTGCCAGCAGTGTCGTGGCCATGAACACTGAAGCTTTCTTT | CASSVVAMNTEAFF | few | TRBV2 | . | TRBJ1-1
TGTGCCTGGAGTGTAAACCGGGAAGGAGGCTACGAGCAGTACTTC | CAWSVNREGGYEQYF | . | TRBV30 | . | TRBJ2-7